This T cell receptor (beta chain) was recovered during a study of blood T cells in healthy people across ages. Isolation yielded PBMCs, at least 6 million per sample, in every case. CDR3 length: 16 residues. Deletions cut 10 bases from V and 0 bases from J, with 19 bases between. Germline V gene sequence: CDR1 SGHVS, CDR2 FQNEAQ. This clonotype has more than one count but fewer than ten. Its target is not known. Study outcomes and limitations: Diversity of TCR beta per million T cells declined in a roughly linear way with age.

Primers used in a second PCR of roughly 6 to 12 cycles were a sample-barcoded 5' primer and a J-beta primer mix. TCRdb re-derived calls from the 5' RACE reads in MiXCR, one entry per CDR3 protein. In the table there are some 560,000 distinct CDR3 sequences, about 29% of which are singletons. This same sample was also taken into another study, of T cells of mothers and their children.

The genes are TRBV7-8 and TRBJ1-3, with D tentatively TRBD1 (6 bases). Sequencing input: blood. This TCR was recovered from a boy aged 2 to 10 in good health. CDR3 bases: TGTGCCACCCGACCGGGGACACTTGGCTCTGGAAACACCATATATTTT. Its translation is CATRPGTLGSGNTIYF. Based on the CDR3 plus reference TRBV7-8 and TRBJ1-3, the full variable domain is GAGVSQSPRYKVAKRGQDVALRCDPISGHVSLFWYQQALGQGPEFLTYFQNEAQLDKSGLPSDRFFAERPEGSVSTLKIQRTQQEDSAVYLCATRPGTLGSGNTIYFGEGSWLTVV.